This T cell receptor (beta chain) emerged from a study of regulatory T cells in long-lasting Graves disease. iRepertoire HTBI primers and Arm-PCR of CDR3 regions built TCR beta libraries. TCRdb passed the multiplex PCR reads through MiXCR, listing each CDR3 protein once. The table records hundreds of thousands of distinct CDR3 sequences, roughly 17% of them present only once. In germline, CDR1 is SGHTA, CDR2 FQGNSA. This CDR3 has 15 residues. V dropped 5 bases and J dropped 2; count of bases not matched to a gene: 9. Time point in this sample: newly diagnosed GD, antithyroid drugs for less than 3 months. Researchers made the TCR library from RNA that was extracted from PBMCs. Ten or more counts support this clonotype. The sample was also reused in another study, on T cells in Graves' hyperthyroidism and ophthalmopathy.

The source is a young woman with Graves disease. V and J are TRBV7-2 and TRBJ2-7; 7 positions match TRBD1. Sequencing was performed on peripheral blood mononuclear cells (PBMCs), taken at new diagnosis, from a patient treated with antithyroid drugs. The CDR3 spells CASSRSSGQTYEQYF. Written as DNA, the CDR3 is TGTGCCAGCAGCCGATCGTCGGGACAGACCTACGAGCAGTACTTC. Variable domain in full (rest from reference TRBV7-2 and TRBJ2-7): GAGVSQSPSNKVTEKGKDVELRCDPISGHTALYWYRQSLGQGLEFLIYFQGNSAPDKSGLPSDRFSAERTGGSVSTLTIQRTQQEDSAVYLCASSRSSGQTYEQYFGPGTRLTVT.